These T cell receptor beta chains were read from a single sample in a study of CD8 T cells in ankylosing spondylitis. TCRdb itself ran the 5' RACE reads through MiXCR, one entry per CDR3 protein. The repertoire holds under 300,000 distinct CDR3 sequences, approximately 11% seen once, with 5.5% to 8% in the top ten. Input material: blood, either unsorted or a sorted T cell fraction (not recorded which). Source of these receptors: a male donor with ankylosing spondylitis or in good health (not recorded which). Each CDR3 is given with its conserved first and last residue. The D gene is left open where the match is weak. Clone size is shown for a subset of rows, as once, few, many or a class of expanded clone.

len,v_gene,d_gene,abundance,j_gene,CDR3aa,CDR3nt
13,TRBV20-1,-,many,TRBJ2-5,CSAIRAGRETQYF,TGCAGTGCTATACGGGCCGGAAGGGAGACCCAGTACTTC
14,TRBV28,-,many,TRBJ2-2,CASSLTAGTGELFF,TGTGCCAGCAGTTTAACGGCCGGGACCGGGGAGCTGTTTTTT
15,TRBV20-1,TRBD2,many,TRBJ2-3,CSAVGLASFTDTQYF,TGCAGTGCTGTGGGACTAGCGAGTTTCACAGATACGCAGTATTTT
19,TRBV29-1,TRBD2,-,TRBJ2-1,CSVELAGLAGARYKGEQFF,TGCAGCGTTGAACTTGCCGGACTAGCGGGAGCCCGCTACAAGGGTGAGCAGTTCTTC
13,TRBV29-1,-,many,TRBJ1-1,CSVDEGGYTEAFF,TGCAGCGTTGACGAGGGTGGGTACACTGAAGCTTTCTTT
13,TRBV5-1,-,many,TRBJ1-6,CASSLEAGSPLHF,TGCGCCAGCAGCTTGGAAGCGGGGTCACCCCTCCACTTT
13,TRBV20-1,-,many,TRBJ2-3,CSASRSGTDTQYF,TGCAGTGCTAGTCGTAGCGGCACAGATACGCAGTATTTT
24,TRBV24-1,TRBD2,-,TRBJ2-1,CATSDRIGAFAGGLTSGGSNEQFF,TGTGCCACCAGTGATCGGATTGGGGCTTTCGCCGGAGGGTTAACTAGCGGGGGGTCCAATGAGCAGTTCTTC
12,TRBV6-5,-,many,TRBJ2-2,CASWRSTGELFF,TGTGCCAGCTGGAGGAGTACCGGGGAGCTGTTTTTT
14,TRBV15,TRBD2,many,TRBJ2-5,CATSRVRGGETQYF,TGTGCCACCAGCAGAGTAAGGGGAGGGGAGACCCAGTACTTC
13,TRBV5-1,-,many,TRBJ2-1,CASSLPPVDEQFF,TGCGCCAGCAGCTTACCCCCCGTCGATGAGCAGTTCTTC
16,TRBV4-1,-,many,TRBJ2-1,CASTPPGHLSYNEQFF,TGCGCCAGCACCCCTCCTGGACACCTCTCCTACAATGAGCAGTTCTTC
13,TRBV4-2,-,-,TRBJ2-7,CARSPGFGYEQYF,TGTGCCAGGAGCCCCGGTTTTGGCTACGAGCAGTACTTC
14,TRBV20-1,-,few,TRBJ2-7,CSATKLLEVYEQYF,TGCAGTGCTACAAAATTACTAGAGGTCTACGAGCAGTACTTC
18,TRBV11-1,-,few,TRBJ1-6,CASSSRGAGDNSNSPLHF,TGTGCCAGCAGCTCGCGAGGCGCAGGGGACAACTCAAATTCACCCCTCCACTTT
14,TRBV9,TRBD1,few,TRBJ2-3,CASSRDRSTDTQYF,TGTGCCAGCAGCCGGGACAGAAGCACAGATACGCAGTATTTT
17,TRBV10-3,TRBD2,few,TRBJ2-1,CAISVGSTGTRYNEQFF,TGTGCCATCAGTGTGGGCAGTACCGGGACTAGGTACAATGAGCAGTTCTTC
13,TRBV5-1,-,many,TRBJ2-7,CASSGSNSYEQYF,TGCGCCTCGAGCGGGTCCAACTCCTACGAGCAGTACTTC
15,TRBV12-3/TRBV12-4,-,many,TRBJ2-3,CASNKVGIDTDTQYF,TGTGCCAGCAATAAGGTTGGGATCGACACAGATACGCAGTATTTT
13,TRBV20-1,-,many,TRBJ2-7,CSASQLVPYEQYF,TGCAGTGCTAGTCAGCTAGTCCCCTACGAGCAGTACTTC
13,TRBV5-1,-,many,TRBJ1-1,CASSLVSVTEAFF,TGCGCCAGCAGCTTGGTCTCGGTGACTGAAGCTTTCTTT
15,TRBV11-3,-,few,TRBJ1-5,CASSLAGVSNQPQHF,TGTGCCAGCAGCTTGGCGGGTGTTAGCAATCAGCCCCAGCATTTT
17,TRBV10-3,-,many,TRBJ1-2,CAISEEPGILAYYGYTF,TGTGCCATCAGTGAGGAACCGGGAATTTTGGCCTACTATGGCTACACCTTC
14,TRBV5-1,-,many,TRBJ1-2,CASSFGGISYGYTF,TGCGCCAGCAGCTTCGGAGGGATTAGCTATGGCTACACCTTC
14,TRBV6-1,-,many,TRBJ1-5,CASSEVGRAQPQHF,TGTGCCAGCAGTGAAGTCGGCAGGGCCCAGCCCCAGCATTTT
14,TRBV5-1,-,many,TRBJ1-4,CASSHRDPREKLFF,TGCGCCAGCAGCCACCGGGACCCAAGGGAAAAACTGTTTTTT
16,TRBV20-1,-,many,TRBJ2-7,CSAHAAWTVSSYEQYF,TGCAGTGCTCATGCTGCGTGGACAGTCAGCTCCTACGAGCAGTACTTC
13,TRBV20-1,-,many,TRBJ2-3,CSASLDSTDTQYF,TGCAGTGCTAGTTTAGATAGCACAGATACGCAGTATTTT
13,TRBV6-4,TRBD2,few,TRBJ2-1,CAIQREGANEQFF,TGTGCCATTCAGCGGGAGGGCGCGAATGAGCAGTTCTTC
13,TRBV20-1,-,many,TRBJ2-5,CSARKGIQETQYF,TGCAGTGCTAGAAAGGGGATCCAAGAGACCCAGTACTTC
15,TRBV20-1,-,many,TRBJ2-4,CSAVSHRETKNIQYF,TGCAGTGCTGTCTCCCACCGGGAAACCAAAAACATTCAGTACTTC
11,TRBV5-1,-,-,TRBJ2-7,CASLRHNEQYF,TGCGCCAGCCTTAGACACAACGAGCAGTACTTC
15,TRBV20-1,-,many,TRBJ2-5,CSARSRGSGQETQYF,TGCAGTGCTAGAAGTCGTGGTAGCGGCCAAGAGACCCAGTACTTC
16,TRBV5-1,TRBD1,many,TRBJ1-1,CASSLTVQTGAPEAFF,TGCGCCAGCAGCTTAACGGTCCAAACAGGGGCGCCCGAAGCTTTCTTT
14,TRBV7-9,-,few,TRBJ1-5,CASSTGGMGQPQHF,TGTGCCAGCAGCACCGGAGGGATGGGACAGCCCCAGCATTTT
12,TRBV2,TRBD1,many,TRBJ1-4,CASRTGAGKLFF,TGTGCCAGCAGGACAGGGGCTGGAAAACTGTTTTTT
15,TRBV6-1,-,few,TRBJ2-3,CAAGGGPHRTDTQYF,TGTGCCGCCGGGGGAGGTCCGCACCGCACAGATACGCAGTATTTT
14,TRBV5-1,-,many,TRBJ2-3,CATSVQVEGDTQYF,TGCGCGACCAGCGTACAGGTGGAGGGGGATACGCAGTATTTT
17,TRBV5-5,TRBD2,few,TRBJ2-1,CASSLDRSGSWYNEQFF,TGTGCCAGCAGCTTGGACCGTAGCGGGAGCTGGTACAATGAGCAGTTCTTC
13,TRBV6-2/TRBV6-3,-,many,TRBJ2-3,CASSYGGIDTQYF,TGTGCCAGCAGTTACGGCGGAATAGATACGCAGTATTTT
14,TRBV5-1,TRBD2,many,TRBJ2-7,CASSLAGELEEQYF,TGCGCCAGCAGCTTAGCGGGGGAGTTAGAAGAGCAGTACTTC
14,TRBV25-1,-,-,TRBJ1-1,CASSEATGPRRAFF,TGTGCCAGCAGTGAGGCTACAGGGCCCCGGAGGGCTTTCTTT
15,TRBV14,-,many,TRBJ2-3,CASSQNDLLTDTQYF,TGTGCCAGCAGCCAAAATGACCTTCTCACAGATACGCAGTATTTT
14,TRBV12-3/TRBV12-4,-,many,TRBJ1-1,CASSAGRRNTEAFF,TGTGCCAGCAGTGCGGGACGGAGGAACACTGAAGCTTTCTTT
15,TRBV20-1,-,-,TRBJ2-7,CSARGQDPRSYEQYF,TGCAGTGCTAGAGGACAGGATCCGCGCTCCTACGAGCAGTACTTC
13,TRBV11-1,TRBD1,many,TRBJ1-1,CASSGTANTEAFF,TGTGCCAGCAGCGGGACAGCGAACACTGAAGCTTTCTTT
16,TRBV6-1,-,-,TRBJ1-5,CASRRRRQEGNQPQHF,TGTGCCAGCAGACGCCGAAGACAGGAGGGCAATCAGCCCCAGCATTTT
15,TRBV12-3/TRBV12-4,TRBD2,-,TRBJ2-1,CASTLAGASYNEQFF,TGTGCCAGCACCCTAGCGGGGGCCTCCTACAATGAGCAGTTCTTC
18,TRBV11-2,-,many,TRBJ2-5,CASSLGEAADSTQETQYF,TGTGCCAGCAGCTTAGGGGAAGCCGCAGACAGTACTCAAGAGACCCAGTACTTC
14,TRBV29-1,-,many,TRBJ1-1,CSVARGGMNTEAFF,TGCAGCGTTGCCAGGGGTGGAATGAACACTGAAGCTTTCTTT
16,TRBV20-1,-,many,TRBJ2-5,CSAGPNKGSFQETQYF,TGCAGTGCTGGACCGAATAAGGGGAGTTTCCAAGAGACCCAGTACTTC
19,TRBV12-3/TRBV12-4,TRBD2,-,TRBJ2-3,CAICFPVAGRLAETDTQYF,TGTGCCATCTGTTTCCCGGTCGCAGGGCGGCTAGCGGAGACAGATACGCAGTATTTT